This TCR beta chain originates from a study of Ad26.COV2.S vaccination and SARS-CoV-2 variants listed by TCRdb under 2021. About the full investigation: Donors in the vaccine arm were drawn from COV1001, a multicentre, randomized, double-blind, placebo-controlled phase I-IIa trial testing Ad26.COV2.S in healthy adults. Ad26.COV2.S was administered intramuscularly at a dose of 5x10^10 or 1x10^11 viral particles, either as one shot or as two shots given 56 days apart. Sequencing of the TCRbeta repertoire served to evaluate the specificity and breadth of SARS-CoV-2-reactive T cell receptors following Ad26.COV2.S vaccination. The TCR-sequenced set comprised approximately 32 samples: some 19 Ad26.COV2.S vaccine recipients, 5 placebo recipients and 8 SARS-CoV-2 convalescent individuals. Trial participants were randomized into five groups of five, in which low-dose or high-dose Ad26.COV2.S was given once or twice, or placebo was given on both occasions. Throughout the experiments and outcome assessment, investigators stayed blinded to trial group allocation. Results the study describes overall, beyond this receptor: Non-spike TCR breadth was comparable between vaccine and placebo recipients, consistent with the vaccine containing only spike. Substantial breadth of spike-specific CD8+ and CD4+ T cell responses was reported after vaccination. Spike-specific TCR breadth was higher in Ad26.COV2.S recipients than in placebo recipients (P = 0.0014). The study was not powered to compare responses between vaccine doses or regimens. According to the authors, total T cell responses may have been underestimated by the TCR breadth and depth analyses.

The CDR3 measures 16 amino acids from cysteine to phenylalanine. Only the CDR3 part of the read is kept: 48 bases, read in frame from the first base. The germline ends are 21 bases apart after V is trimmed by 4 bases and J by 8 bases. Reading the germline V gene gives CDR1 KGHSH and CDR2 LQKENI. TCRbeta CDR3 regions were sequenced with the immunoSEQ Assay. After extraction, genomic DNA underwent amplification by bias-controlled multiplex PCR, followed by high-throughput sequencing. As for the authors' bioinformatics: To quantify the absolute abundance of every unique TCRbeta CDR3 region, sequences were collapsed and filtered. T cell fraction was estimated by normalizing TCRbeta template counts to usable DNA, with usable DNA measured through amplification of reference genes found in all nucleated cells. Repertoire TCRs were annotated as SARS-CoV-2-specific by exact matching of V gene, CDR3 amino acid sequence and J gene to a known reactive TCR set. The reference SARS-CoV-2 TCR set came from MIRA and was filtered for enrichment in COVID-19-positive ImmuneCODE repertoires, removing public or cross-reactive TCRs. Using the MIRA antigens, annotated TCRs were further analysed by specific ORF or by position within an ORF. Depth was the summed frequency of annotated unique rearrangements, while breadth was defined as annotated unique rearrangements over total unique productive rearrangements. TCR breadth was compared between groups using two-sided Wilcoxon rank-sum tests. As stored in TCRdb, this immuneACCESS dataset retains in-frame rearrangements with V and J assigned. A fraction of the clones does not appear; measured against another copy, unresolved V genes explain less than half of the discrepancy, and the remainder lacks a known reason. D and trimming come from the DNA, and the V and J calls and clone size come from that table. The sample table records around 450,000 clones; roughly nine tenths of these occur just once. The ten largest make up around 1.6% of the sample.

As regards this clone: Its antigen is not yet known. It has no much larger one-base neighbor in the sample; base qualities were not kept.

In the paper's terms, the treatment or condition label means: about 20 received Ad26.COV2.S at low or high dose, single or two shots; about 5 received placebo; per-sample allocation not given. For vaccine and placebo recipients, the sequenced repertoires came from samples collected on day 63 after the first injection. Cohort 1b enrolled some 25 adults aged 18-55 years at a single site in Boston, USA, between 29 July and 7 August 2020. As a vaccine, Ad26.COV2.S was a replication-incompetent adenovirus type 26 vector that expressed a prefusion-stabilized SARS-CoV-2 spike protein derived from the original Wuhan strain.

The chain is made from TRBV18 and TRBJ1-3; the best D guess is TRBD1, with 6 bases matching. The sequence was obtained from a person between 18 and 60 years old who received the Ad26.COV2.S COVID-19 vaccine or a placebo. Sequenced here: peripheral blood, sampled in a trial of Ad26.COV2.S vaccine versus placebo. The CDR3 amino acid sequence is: CASSRTPDSILDTIYF. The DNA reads TGTGCCAGCTCACGTACCCCGGACAGTATCTTGGACACCATATATTTT.